Listed here is a single T cell receptor (beta chain). CD45RO-negative, CCR7-positively selected cells formed the naive CD8 fraction, excluding terminally differentiated effector memory CD45RA+ cells. The data stem from a study of shared clonotypes between healthy human individuals. The authors' processing: Owing to the provision of junction-only sequences devoid of quality scores by immunoSEQ, filtering differed. The protocol was immunoSEQ multiplex PCR, while the TCRdb copy is restricted to in-frame clones and leaves out a portion. V and J calls plus clone size are reproduced from that table; the DNA served to infer D and trimming. The sample lists about 2 million clones, approximately 94% seen once, with approximately 1.2% in the top ten. CDR3 length: 13 residues. The V and J ends lost 2 bases and 10 bases respectively, with 10 bases between them. Germline loops: CDR1 SGHDT, CDR2 YYEEEE.

The receptor comes from a man between 18 and 29 years old in good health. Sequencing used naive CD8+ T cells sorted from blood. This sequence joins TRBV5-6 and TRBJ1-6; perhaps TRBD1 as D (6 bases). CDR3 residues: CASSFLTGSPLHF. For the CDR3, the DNA is TGTGCCAGCAGCTTTCTGACAGGCTCACCCCTCCACTTT. The full variable domain, its missing parts supplied by reference TRBV5-6 and TRBJ1-6, is DAGVTQSPTHLIKTRGQQVTLRCSPKSGHDTVSWYQQALGQGPQFIFQYYEEEERQRGNFPDRFSGHQFPNYSSELNVNALLLGDSALYLCASSFLTGSPLHFGNGTRLTVT.